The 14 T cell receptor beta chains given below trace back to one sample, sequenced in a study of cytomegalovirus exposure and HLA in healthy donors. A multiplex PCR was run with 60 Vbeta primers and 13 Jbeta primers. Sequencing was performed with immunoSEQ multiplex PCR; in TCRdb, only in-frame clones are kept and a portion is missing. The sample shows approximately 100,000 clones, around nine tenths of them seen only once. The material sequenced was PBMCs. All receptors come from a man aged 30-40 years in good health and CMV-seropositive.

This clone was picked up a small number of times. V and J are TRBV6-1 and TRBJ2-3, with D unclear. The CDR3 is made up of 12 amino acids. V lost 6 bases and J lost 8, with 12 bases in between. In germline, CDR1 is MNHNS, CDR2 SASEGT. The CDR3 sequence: CASSPSLLTQYF. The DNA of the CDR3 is TGTGCCAGCAGCCCCTCCCTCCTTACGCAGTATTTT.

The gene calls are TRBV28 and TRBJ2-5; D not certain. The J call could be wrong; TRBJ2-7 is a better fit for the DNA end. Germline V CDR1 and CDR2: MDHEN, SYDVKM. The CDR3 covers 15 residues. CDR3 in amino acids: CASRPPNSFSYEQYF. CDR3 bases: TGTGCCAGCAGACCCCCCAACAGTTTCTCCTACGAGCAGTACTTC.

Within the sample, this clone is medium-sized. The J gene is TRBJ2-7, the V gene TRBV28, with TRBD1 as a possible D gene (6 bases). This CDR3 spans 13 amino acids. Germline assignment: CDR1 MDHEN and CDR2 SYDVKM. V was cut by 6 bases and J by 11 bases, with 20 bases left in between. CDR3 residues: CASRPNTGSMKYF. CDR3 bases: TGTGCCAGCAGGCCCAATACAGGGTCGATGAAGTACTTC.

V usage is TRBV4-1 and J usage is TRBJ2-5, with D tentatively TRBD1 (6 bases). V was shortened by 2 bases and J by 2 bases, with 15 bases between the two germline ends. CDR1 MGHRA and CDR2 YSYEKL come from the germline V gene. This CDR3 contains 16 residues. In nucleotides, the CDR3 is TGCGCCAGCAGCCAATTTAAGGGGGACCGACAAGAGACCCAGTACTTC. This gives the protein CASSQFKGDRQETQYF.

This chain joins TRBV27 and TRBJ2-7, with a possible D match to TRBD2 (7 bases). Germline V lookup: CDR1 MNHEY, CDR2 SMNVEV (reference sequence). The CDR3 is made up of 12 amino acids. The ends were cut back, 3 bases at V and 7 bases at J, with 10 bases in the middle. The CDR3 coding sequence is TGTGCCAGCAGTTTGGGAGGGGGGGAGCAGTACTTC. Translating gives CASSLGGGEQYF.

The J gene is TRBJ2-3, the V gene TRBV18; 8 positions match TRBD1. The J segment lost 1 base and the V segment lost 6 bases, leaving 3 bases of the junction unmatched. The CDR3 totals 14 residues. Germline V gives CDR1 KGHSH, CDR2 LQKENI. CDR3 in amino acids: CASSQDRGTDTQYF. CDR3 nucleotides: TGTGCCAGCTCGCAGGACAGGGGCACAGATACGCAGTATTTT.

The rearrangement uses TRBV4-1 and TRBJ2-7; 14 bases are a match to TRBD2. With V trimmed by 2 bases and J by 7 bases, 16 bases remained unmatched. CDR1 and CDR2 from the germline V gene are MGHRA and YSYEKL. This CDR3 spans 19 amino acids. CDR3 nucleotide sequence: TGCGCCAGCAGCCAATGGCCGGGGGCGGGACTAGCGGGAGTTGGTGAGCAGTACTTC. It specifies CASSQWPGAGLAGVGEQYF.

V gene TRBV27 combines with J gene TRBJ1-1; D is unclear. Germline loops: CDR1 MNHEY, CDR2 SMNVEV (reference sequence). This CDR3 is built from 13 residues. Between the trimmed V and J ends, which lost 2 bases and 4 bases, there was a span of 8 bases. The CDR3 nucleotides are TGTGCCAGCAGTTTAAATGCCGGCACTGAAGCTTTCTTT. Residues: CASSLNAGTEAFF.

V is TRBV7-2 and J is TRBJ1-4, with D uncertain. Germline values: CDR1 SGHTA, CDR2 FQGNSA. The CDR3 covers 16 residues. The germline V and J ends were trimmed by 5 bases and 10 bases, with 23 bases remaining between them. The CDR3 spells CASSPHPTLHGVKLFF. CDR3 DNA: TGTGCCAGCAGCCCACACCCGACACTCCACGGGGTAAAACTGTTTTTT.

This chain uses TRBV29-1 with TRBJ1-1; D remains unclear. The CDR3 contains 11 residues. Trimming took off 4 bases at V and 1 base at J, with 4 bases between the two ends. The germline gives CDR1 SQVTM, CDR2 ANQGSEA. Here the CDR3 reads CSVGRNTEAFF. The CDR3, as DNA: TGCAGCGTTGGGAGGAACACTGAAGCTTTCTTT.

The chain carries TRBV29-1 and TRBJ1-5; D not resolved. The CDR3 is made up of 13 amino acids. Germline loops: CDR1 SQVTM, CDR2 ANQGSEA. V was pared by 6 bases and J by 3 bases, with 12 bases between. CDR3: CSVIPGLNQPQHF. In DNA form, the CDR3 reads TGCAGCGTCATCCCGGGTCTCAATCAGCCCCAGCATTTT.

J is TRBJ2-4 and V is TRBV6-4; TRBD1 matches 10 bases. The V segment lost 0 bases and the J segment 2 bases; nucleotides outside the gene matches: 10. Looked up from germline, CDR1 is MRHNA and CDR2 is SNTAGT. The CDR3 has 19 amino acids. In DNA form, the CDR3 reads TGTGCCAGCAGTGACTCGAGTCCTTTGGGACAGGGGACCAAAAACATTCAGTACTTC. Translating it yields CASSDSSPLGQGTKNIQYF.

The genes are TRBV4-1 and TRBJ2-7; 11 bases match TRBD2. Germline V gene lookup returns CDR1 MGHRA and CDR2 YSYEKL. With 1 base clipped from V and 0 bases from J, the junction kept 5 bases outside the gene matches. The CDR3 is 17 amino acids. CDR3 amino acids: CASSQGPGTSGSYEQYF. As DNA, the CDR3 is TGCGCCAGCAGCCAAGGACCTGGGACTAGCGGCTCCTACGAGCAGTACTTC.

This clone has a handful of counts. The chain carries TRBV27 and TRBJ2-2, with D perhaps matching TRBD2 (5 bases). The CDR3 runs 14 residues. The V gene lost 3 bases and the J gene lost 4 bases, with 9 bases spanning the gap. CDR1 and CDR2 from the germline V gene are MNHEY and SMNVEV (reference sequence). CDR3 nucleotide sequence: TGTGCCAGCAGTTTTATTGCGGGCACCGGGGAGCTGTTTTTT. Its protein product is CASSFIAGTGELFF.